This T cell receptor beta chain was recorded in a study of CD8+CD57+ T cells in acquired aplastic anemia. Investigators profiled TCR beta VDJ and CDR3 from genomic DNA template. TCRdb reanalysed the reads using MiXCR and keeps one entry per CDR3 protein. The repertoire holds roughly 250,000 distinct CDR3 sequences, with roughly 82% as singletons. This clonotype appeared once. The authors sequenced patients whose flow cytometry had shown CD8+CD57+ cell expansion. CDR3 size: 15 residues. The V gene's germline CDR1 is SGHNT and CDR2 YENEEA. The chain carries TRBV11-3 and TRBJ2-7, with D possibly matching TRBD1 (5 bases). This sequence originates from a human donor with aplastic anemia. Material for sequencing was sorted CD4+, CD8+, or CD8+CD57+ T cells (not recorded which) from PBMCs. The DNA for the CDR3 is TGTGCCAGCAGCATAGATCTGACAGCCTCCTACGAGCAGTACGTC. Translating it yields CASSIDLTASYEQYV.